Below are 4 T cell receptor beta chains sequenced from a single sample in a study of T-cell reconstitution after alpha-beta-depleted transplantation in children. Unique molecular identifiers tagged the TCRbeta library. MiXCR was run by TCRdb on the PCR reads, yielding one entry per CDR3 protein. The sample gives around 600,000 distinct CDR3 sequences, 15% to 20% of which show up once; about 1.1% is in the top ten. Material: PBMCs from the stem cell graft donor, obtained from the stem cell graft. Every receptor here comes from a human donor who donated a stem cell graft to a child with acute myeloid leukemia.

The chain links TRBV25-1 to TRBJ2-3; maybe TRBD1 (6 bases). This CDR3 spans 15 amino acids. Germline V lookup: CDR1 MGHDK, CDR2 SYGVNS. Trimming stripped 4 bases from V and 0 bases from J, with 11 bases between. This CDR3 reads CASSGRQDSTDTQYF. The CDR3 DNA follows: TGTGCCAGCAGTGGCAGACAGGACAGCACAGATACGCAGTATTTT. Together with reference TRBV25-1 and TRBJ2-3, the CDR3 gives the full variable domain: EADIYQTPRYLVIGTGKKITLECSQTMGHDKMYWYQQDPGMELHLIHYSYGVNSTEKGDLSSESTVSRIRTEHFPLTLESARPSHTSQYLCASSGRQDSTDTQYFGPGTRLTVL.

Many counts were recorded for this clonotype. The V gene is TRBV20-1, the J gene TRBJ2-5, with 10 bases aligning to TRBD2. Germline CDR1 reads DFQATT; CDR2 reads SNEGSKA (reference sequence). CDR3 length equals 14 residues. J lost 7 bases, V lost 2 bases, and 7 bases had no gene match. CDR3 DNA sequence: TGCAGTGCTAGACCCAGCGGGGGGGCTGGGACCCAGTACTTC. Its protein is CSARPSGGAGTQYF.

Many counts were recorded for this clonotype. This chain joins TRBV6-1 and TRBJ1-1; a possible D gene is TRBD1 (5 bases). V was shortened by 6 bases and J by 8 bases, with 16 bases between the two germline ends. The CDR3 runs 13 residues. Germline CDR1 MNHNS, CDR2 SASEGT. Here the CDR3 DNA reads TGTGCCAGCAGCCTGGCCCGGGACTCAGAAGCTTTCTTT. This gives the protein CASSLARDSEAFF.

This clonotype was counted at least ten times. CDR3 loop: CSVEDNEETQYF. The CDR3 DNA follows: TGCAGCGTTGAAGATAACGAAGAGACCCAGTACTTC. This chain joins TRBV29-1 and TRBJ2-5; no clear D. Germline V gene sequence: CDR1 SQVTM, CDR2 ANQGSEA. This CDR3 is built from 12 residues. V dropped 0 bases and J dropped 3 bases, with 5 bases sitting between them.